These 21 T cell receptor beta chains were sequenced from one sample in a study of T-cell memory formation after mild COVID-19. MiXCR was run by TCRdb on the 5' RACE reads, yielding one entry per CDR3 protein. The sample lists 200,000 to 300,000 distinct CDR3 sequences; approximately 15% were seen once. Input material: PBMCs or a T cell subset sorted from them (not recorded which). Receptor source: a man between 18 and 35 years old who had mild COVID-19 (a few samples of this study predate the infection). Cell type and time point are not known.

V gene TRBV4-1 combines with J gene TRBJ2-7; D remains ambiguous. Germline CDR1 and CDR2: MGHRA and YSYEKL. CDR3 length equals 13 residues. Trimming removed 2 bases from V and 5 bases from J, with 10 bases in between. Written as DNA, the CDR3 is TGCGCCAGCAGCCAAACCGTATACAACGAGCAGTACGTC. Translated: CASSQTVYNEQYV.

V usage is TRBV10-3 and J usage is TRBJ2-3, with TRBD2 identical over 7 bases. There are 12 residues in the CDR3. The ends lost 6 bases at V and 9 bases at J; junction bases unmatched: 6. Germline V gene data show CDR1 as ENHRY and CDR2 as SYGVKD. Here the CDR3 reads CAIRGGRETQYF. In nucleotides, the CDR3 is TGTGCCATCAGGGGGGGGAGGGAGACGCAGTATTTT.

The chain has TRBV5-1 and TRBJ1-1, with 8 bases identical to TRBD1. V dropped 4 bases and J dropped 6; count of bases not matched to a gene: 11. The germline CDR1 and CDR2 sequences are SGHRS and YFSETQ. The CDR3 contains 15 residues. This chain's CDR3 is CASSPLQGAYSEAFF. The CDR3 DNA is TGCGCCAGCAGCCCGCTGCAGGGGGCCTACTCTGAAGCTTTCTTT.

This clonotype is a singleton in its sample. The chain recombines TRBV5-1 with TRBJ2-7; D is perhaps TRBD1 (5 bases). The CDR3 is made up of 13 amino acids. V was trimmed by 3 bases and J by 10 bases, leaving 17 bases between them. The germline V gene encodes CDR1 SGHRS and CDR2 YFSETQ. This chain's CDR3 is CASSYQSPTAQYF. DNA for the CDR3: TGCGCCAGCAGCTACCAAAGCCCGACAGCCCAGTACTTC.

Only a few counts were recorded for this clonotype. The rearrangement joins TRBV5-6 to TRBJ1-6; D is uncertain. This CDR3 is 15 amino acids long. Trimming left V 0 bases short and J 3 bases short, with 7 bases between. Looked up from germline, CDR1 is SGHDT and CDR2 is YYEEEE. The CDR3 sequence: CASSLDGSYNSPLHF. CDR3 coding DNA: TGTGCCAGCAGCTTGGACGGGAGCTATAATTCACCCCTCCACTTT.

The chain carries TRBV7-2 and TRBJ2-5; 8 bases line up with TRBD2. This CDR3 has 14 amino acids. J was trimmed by 2 bases and V by 6 bases; bases with no gene match: 5. Germline lookup yields CDR1 SGHTA and CDR2 FQGNSA. The CDR3 DNA reads TGTGCCAGCAGACATAGCGGGGTGCAAGAGACCCAGTACTTC. Its translation is CASRHSGVQETQYF.

The table lists this clonotype with a few counts. The chain combines TRBV6-5 with TRBJ1-2; D is undetermined. The CDR3 is 14 amino acids. Germline CDR1 MNHEY, CDR2 SVGAGI. Trimming removed 0 bases at V and 5 bases at J, with 10 bases between. The CDR3 is CASSYSRPGYGYTF. CDR3 nucleotides: TGTGCCAGCAGTTACTCGAGGCCGGGGTATGGCTACACCTTC.

This clonotype was seen repeatedly, ten times or more. The chain joins TRBV5-1 to TRBJ2-1, with TRBD1 matching over 8 bases. This CDR3 is 15 amino acids long. Germline CDR1 reads SGHRS; CDR2 reads YFSETQ. With 5 bases clipped from V and 0 bases from J, the junction kept 4 bases outside the gene matches. CDR3: CASRPTGDSYNEQFF. The CDR3 DNA reads as TGCGCCAGCAGACCGACAGGGGACTCCTACAATGAGCAGTTCTTC.

The V call is TRBV4-1, the J call TRBJ1-5, with a tentative D call TRBD1 (6 bases). The germline gives CDR1 MGHRA, CDR2 YSYEKL. The V end lost 2 bases, the J end lost 7 bases, and 12 bases lay between the germline ends. The CDR3 length is 14 residues. The CDR3 loop is CASSQPGGDQPQHF. CDR3 nucleotide sequence: TGCGCCAGCAGCCAACCGGGGGGCGACCAGCCCCAGCATTTT.

V and J are TRBV5-1 and TRBJ2-3; 9 nucleotides align to TRBD1. CDR3 length: 15 amino acids. The germline V gene encodes CDR1 SGHRS and CDR2 YFSETQ. With V trimmed by 0 bases and J by 5 bases, 4 bases remained unmatched. CDR3: CASSLDRGLKDTQYF. CDR3 nucleotide sequence: TGCGCCAGCAGCTTGGACAGGGGGCTAAAAGATACGCAGTATTTT.

The chain employs TRBV5-5 and TRBJ2-7, with a tentative D call TRBD1 (7 bases). V was cut by 4 bases and J by 4 bases, with 18 bases left in between. The CDR3 spans 15 residues. Germline assignment: CDR1 SGHKS and CDR2 YYEKEE (reference sequence). CDR3 in DNA: TGTGCCAGCAGCCGCGGGACAGTTAAGTCGTACGAGCAGTACTTC. This codes for CASSRGTVKSYEQYF.

CDR3 residues: CARQGPQLRDTQYF. CDR3 nucleotide sequence: TGTGCCAGACAGGGGCCACAACTTCGGGATACGCAGTATTTT. The chain carries TRBV4-2 and TRBJ2-3; TRBD1 aligns across 7 bases. J lost 6 bases, V lost 9 bases, and 12 bases had no gene match. CDR3 length: 14 amino acids. Germline CDR1 reads LGHNA; CDR2 reads YNFKEQ.

A few counts support this clonotype. The chain carries TRBV10-3 and TRBJ2-7; D is ambiguous. Germline CDR1 is ENHRY and CDR2 is SYGVKD. The CDR3 has 13 residues. Trimming shortened V by 4 bases and J by 2 bases, and 9 bases separated the two germline ends. CDR3 DNA sequence: TGTGCCATCAGTGTCGGCAGAGCCTACGAGCAGTACGTC. This gives the protein CAISVGRAYEQYV.

This clonotype came up a few times. The rearrangement links TRBV4-3 to TRBJ1-1; no firm D call. In germline, CDR1 is LGHNA, CDR2 YSLEER. This CDR3 region has 15 residues. V lost 1 base to trimming and J lost 4 bases, with 13 bases between them. The CDR3 protein is CASSQARVSGTEAFF. The DNA for the CDR3 is TGCGCCAGCAGCCAAGCTCGGGTCAGCGGCACTGAAGCTTTCTTT.

The chain uses TRBV29-1 and TRBJ2-1, with 12 nucleotides matching TRBD2. The J segment lost 1 base and the V segment lost 4 bases, leaving 11 bases of the junction unmatched. CDR3 length: 18 amino acids. The germline V gene encodes CDR1 SQVTM and CDR2 ANQGSEA. CDR3 region: CSVGGGLAGLMSYNEQFF. The CDR3 region has the DNA TGCAGCGTTGGGGGGGGACTAGCGGGTCTTATGTCCTACAATGAGCAGTTCTTC.

V and J are TRBV7-2 and TRBJ2-2; a possible D gene is TRBD1 (6 bases). Germline lookup yields CDR1 SGHTA and CDR2 FQGNSA. This CDR3 is built from 16 residues. Trimming stripped 5 bases from V and 1 base from J, with 14 bases between. CDR3 sequence reads: CASSPGQILNTGELFF. In DNA, the CDR3 is TGTGCCAGCAGCCCCGGACAGATATTGAACACCGGGGAGCTGTTTTTT.

V is TRBV7-2 and J is TRBJ2-3; 11 bases fit TRBD2. V dropped 2 bases and J dropped 6; count of bases not matched to a gene: 4. This CDR3 region has 15 residues. The germline V gene has CDR1 SGHTA and CDR2 FQGNSA. The CDR3 loop is CASSLTRTSGDTQYF. The CDR3 DNA sequence: TGTGCCAGCAGCTTAACACGGACTAGCGGGGATACGCAGTATTTT.

The chain joins TRBV5-1 to TRBJ1-1; D call uncertain. The CDR3 consists of 16 residues. Trimming removed 3 bases from V and 1 base from J, with 16 bases in between. The germline gives CDR1 SGHRS, CDR2 YFSETQ. The CDR3 DNA is TGCGCCAGCAGCTCTCTCGGCGTCAGCCAGAACACTGAAGCTTTCTTT. It translates to CASSSLGVSQNTEAFF.

This chain connects TRBV20-1 to TRBJ2-7; 11 bases are shared with TRBD2. The V and J ends lost 0 bases and 9 bases, in that order; junction bases with no gene match: 7. This CDR3 contains 14 residues. Germline CDR1 DFQATT, CDR2 SNEGSKA (reference sequence). In nucleotides, the CDR3 is TGCAGTGCTAGAGAGGGGACTAGCGGTTTGTGGCAGTACGTC. Amino acid sequence: CSAREGTSGLWQYV.

This clonotype has only a few counts. This chain links TRBV12-3 or TRBV12-4 with TRBJ2-1, with D perhaps matching TRBD1 (5 bases). The CDR3 runs 14 residues. The V gene lost 1 base and the J gene lost 5 bases, with 9 bases spanning the gap. CDR3 nucleotides: TGTGCCAGCAGTTTAGTGACAGTAAACAATGAGCAGTTCTTC. Its translation is CASSLVTVNNEQFF.

This clonotype showed up just once. This sequence joins TRBV11-3 and TRBJ2-2; D is perhaps TRBD1 or TRBD2 (5 bases each). V was pared by 0 bases and J by 7 bases, with 12 bases between. The CDR3 spans 15 residues. Germline V gives CDR1 SGHNT, CDR2 YENEEA. The CDR3 DNA reads as TGTGCCAGCAGCTTAGAGAGGGGCCGCGGCGGGGAGCTGTTTTTT. Protein product: CASSLERGRGGELFF.